The 20 T cell receptor beta chains below come from one sample, sequenced in a study of technical replicates of blood from several donors. Sequencing used immunoSEQ multiplex PCR; TCRdb keeps in-frame clones, though not all of them. The table includes tens of thousands of clones, 85% to 95% detected once. Sequencing input: T cells isolated from PBMCs. The receptor set was obtained from a human donor in good health.

This clone was seen a few times. The V call is TRBV19, the J call TRBJ1-2; unclear D gene. There are 12 residues in the CDR3. Trimming left V 5 bases short and J 4 bases short, with 8 bases between. CDR1 and CDR2 from the germline V gene are LNHDA and SQIVND (reference sequence). The CDR3 DNA is TGTGCCAGTAGTCCTCTCCGCTATGGCTACACCTTC. As protein: CASSPLRYGYTF. Full variable domain (remainder filled in from reference TRBV19 and TRBJ1-2): DGGITQSPKYLFRKEGQNVTLSCEQNLNHDAMYWYRQDPGQGLRLIYYSQIVNDFQKGDIAEGYSVSREKKESFPLTVTSAQKNPTAFYLCASSPLRYGYTFGSGTRLTVV.

The V gene is TRBV28, the J gene TRBJ2-2; the match to TRBD2 covers 9 bases. Trimming at V came to 10 bases and at J to 1 base, leaving 4 bases not matched to a gene. Germline CDR1 and CDR2: MDHEN and SYDVKM. The CDR3 sequence is 14 residues long. The CDR3 here is CAIVSGRNTGELFF. CDR3 DNA sequence: TGTGCCATCGTTAGCGGGAGGAACACCGGGGAGCTGTTTTTT.

The V and J genes are TRBV5-1 and TRBJ2-2; possibly TRBD1 for D (5 bases). The CDR3 is made up of 14 amino acids. Germline loops: CDR1 SGHRS, CDR2 YFSETQ. V lost 2 bases, J lost 3 bases, and 8 bases lay in between. CDR3 DNA sequence: TGCGCCAGCAGCTTCTCCAGGGACACCGGGGAGCTGTTTTTT. It specifies CASSFSRDTGELFF. Full variable domain (rest looked up from reference TRBV5-1 and TRBJ2-2): KAGVTQTPRYLIKTRGQQVTLSCSPISGHRSVSWYQQTPGQGLQFLFEYFSETQRNKGNFPGRFSGRQFSNSRSEMNVSTLELGDSALYLCASSFSRDTGELFFGEGSRLTVL.

The chain links TRBV9 to TRBJ2-2, with 12 bases fitting TRBD2. The CDR3 contains 17 residues. Germline CDR1 SGDLS, CDR2 YYNGEE. V dropped 0 bases and J dropped 1; count of bases not matched to a gene: 1. The CDR3: CASSVGTSGVNTGELFF. CDR3 coding DNA: TGTGCCAGCAGCGTAGGGACTAGCGGGGTGAACACCGGGGAGCTGTTTTTT.

The chain is built from TRBV20-1 and TRBJ1-1; no firm D call. V was cut by 7 bases and J by 5 bases, with 5 bases left in between. This CDR3 contains 9 residues. Germline lookup yields CDR1 DFQATT and CDR2 SNEGSKA (reference sequence). The CDR3 DNA reads as TGCAGTGTCGGTACTGAAGCTTTCTTT. It translates to CSVGTEAFF.

The chain combines TRBV28 with TRBJ2-3, with no clear D. The CDR3 extends over 13 amino acids. V dropped 1 base and J dropped 6 bases, with 8 bases sitting between them. Per the germline V gene, CDR1 is MDHEN and CDR2 is SYDVKM. The CDR3, as DNA: TGTGCCAGCAGTTTATTATCGAGGGATACGCAGTATTTT. As protein: CASSLLSRDTQYF.

This chain joins TRBV6-1 and TRBJ1-5; D not resolved. Looked up from germline, CDR1 is MNHNS and CDR2 is SASEGT. V was pared by 4 bases and J by 2 bases, with 9 bases between. The CDR3 extends over 14 amino acids. CDR3 residues: CASSVMGGNQPQHF. The CDR3 nucleotides are TGTGCCAGCAGTGTCATGGGAGGCAATCAGCCCCAGCATTTT.

This clone was counted once. The V call is TRBV5-1, the J call TRBJ2-7; TRBD2 matches at 7 bases. There are 19 residues in the CDR3. The V segment lost 2 bases and the J segment 0 bases; nucleotides outside the gene matches: 17. Germline loops: CDR1 SGHRS, CDR2 YFSETQ. The CDR3 bases are TGCGCCAGCAGCTTTCAACTTAGGCGCCTAGAGCGGGACTCCTACGAGCAGTACTTC. Protein product: CASSFQLRRLERDSYEQYF. Variable domain in full (rest from reference TRBV5-1 and TRBJ2-7): KAGVTQTPRYLIKTRGQQVTLSCSPISGHRSVSWYQQTPGQGLQFLFEYFSETQRNKGNFPGRFSGRQFSNSRSEMNVSTLELGDSALYLCASSFQLRRLERDSYEQYFGPGTRLTVT.

This chain links TRBV6-5 with TRBJ1-2; D remains ambiguous. The CDR3 covers 14 residues. V was cut by 5 bases and J by 8 bases, with 18 bases left in between. Per the germline V gene, CDR1 is MNHEY and CDR2 is SVGAGI. DNA for the CDR3: TGTGCCAGCAGTCCTCGACCCGAGCGGGAAGGCTACACCTTC. The encoded protein is CASSPRPEREGYTF.

The chain employs TRBV30 and TRBJ1-5; 7 positions agree with TRBD1. The CDR3 is 15 residues long. Germline CDR1 is GTSNPN and CDR2 is SVGIG (reference sequence). The V and J ends lost 3 bases and 6 bases, in that order; junction bases with no gene match: 11. The CDR3 here is CAWSRYDRVGQPQHF. Here the CDR3 DNA reads TGTGCCTGGAGCCGCTACGACAGGGTTGGTCAGCCCCAGCATTTT.

The J gene is TRBJ2-2, the V gene TRBV5-1; D unclear. V lost 2 bases and J lost 2, with 13 bases in between. The CDR3 has 16 residues. Per the germline V gene, CDR1 is SGHRS and CDR2 is YFSETQ. CDR3 DNA: TGCGCCAGCAGCTTAGGCGACTTTACAAACACCGGGGAGCTGTTTTTT. Its protein product is CASSLGDFTNTGELFF. The full variable domain, with the rest looked up from reference TRBV5-1 and TRBJ2-2, is KAGVTQTPRYLIKTRGQQVTLSCSPISGHRSVSWYQQTPGQGLQFLFEYFSETQRNKGNFPGRFSGRQFSNSRSEMNVSTLELGDSALYLCASSLGDFTNTGELFFGEGSRLTVL.

This sequence joins TRBV28 and TRBJ2-7; TRBD2 aligns across 11 bases. Germline V gene lookup returns CDR1 MDHEN and CDR2 SYDVKM. The V gene end was trimmed by 6 bases and the J gene end by 4 bases; junction bases not matched to a gene: 5. The CDR3 loop spans 14 amino acids. The CDR3 loop is CASSDTSGSYEQYF. Here the CDR3 DNA reads TGTGCCAGCAGCGATACTAGCGGGAGTTACGAGCAGTACTTC.

This clone was seen a handful of times. J is TRBJ1-1 and V is TRBV19; D not certain. Trimming took 2 bases from V and 0 from J, leaving 4 bases between them. CDR1 and CDR2 (germline): LNHDA, SQIVND (reference sequence). CDR3 length equals 13 residues. CDR3 sequence (DNA): TGTGCCAGTAGTATATCCATGAACACTGAAGCTTTCTTT. It codes for CASSISMNTEAFF. Based on the CDR3 plus reference TRBV19 and TRBJ1-1, the full variable domain is DGGITQSPKYLFRKEGQNVTLSCEQNLNHDAMYWYRQDPGQGLRLIYYSQIVNDFQKGDIAEGYSVSREKKESFPLTVTSAQKNPTAFYLCASSISMNTEAFFGQGTRLTVV.

The V and J genes are TRBV4-2 and TRBJ1-5, with TRBD1 matching 9 bases. Germline trimming cut 0 bases from V and 7 bases from J; bases unmatched to any gene: 1. The CDR3 spans 14 residues. The germline V gene has CDR1 LGHNA and CDR2 YNFKEQ. In DNA form, the CDR3 reads TGTGCCAGCAGCCAAGAGACAGGGGGGCAGCCCCAGCATTTT. Its protein product is CASSQETGGQPQHF.

V gene TRBV4-1 combines with J gene TRBJ1-3; D is perhaps TRBD1 (5 bases). The CDR3 contains 16 residues. The germline CDR1 and CDR2 sequences are MGHRA and YSYEKL. Trimming pared 7 bases from V and 1 base from J, leaving 17 bases between. This chain's CDR3 is CASTKARAGSGNTIYF. The CDR3 DNA is TGCGCCAGCACCAAAGCCAGGGCTGGATCTGGAAACACCATATATTTT.

This chain connects TRBV7-9 to TRBJ1-1; 8 bases line up with TRBD1. CDR1 and CDR2 from the germline V gene are SEHNR and FQNEAQ (reference sequence). The CDR3 has 16 amino acids. J lost 3 bases, V lost 5 bases, and 11 bases had no gene match. CDR3 loop: CASSPSRGPVDTEAFF. CDR3 in DNA: TGTGCCAGCAGCCCCTCCAGGGGGCCCGTGGACACTGAAGCTTTCTTT.

The CDR3 nucleotides are TGTGCCAGCATGCCAGGTACCATGAACACTGAAGCTTTCTTT. This translates into CASMPGTMNTEAFF. The J gene is TRBJ1-1, the V gene TRBV13, with D hard to call. Germline-derived CDR1 and CDR2 are PRHDT and FYEKMQ (reference sequence). The CDR3 covers 14 residues. V lost 7 bases and J lost 0, with 12 bases in between.

The CDR3 region is CASTNRLGETQYF. The DNA of the CDR3 is TGTGCCAGCACCAACAGGCTGGGGGAGACCCAGTACTTC. V is TRBV28 and J is TRBJ2-5, with D perhaps TRBD1 (5 bases). This CDR3 is built from 13 residues. Germline CDR1 reads MDHEN; CDR2 reads SYDVKM. Trimming stripped 7 bases from V and 5 bases from J, with 14 bases between.

The rearrangement joins TRBV11-3 to TRBJ2-1; D unresolved. The V gene lost 6 bases and the J gene lost 3 bases, with 15 bases spanning the gap. The CDR3 totals 15 residues. Germline CDR1 and CDR2: SGHNT and YENEEA. The CDR3 DNA is TGTGCCAGCAGGCACAAATCCTCATACTACAATGAGCAGTTCTTC. Its translation: CASRHKSSYYNEQFF.

The gene calls are TRBV11-2 and TRBJ1-5; the match to TRBD1 covers 8 bases. Germline CDR1 is SGHAT and CDR2 is FQNNGV. Unmatched junction bases numbered 10, after V lost 1 base and J lost 5 bases. There are 17 residues in the CDR3. CDR3 DNA: TGTGCCAGCAGCTTAGGCCAGGGGGCGACCTGGGATCAGCCCCAGCATTTT. Encoded protein: CASSLGQGATWDQPQHF. Supplemented by reference TRBV11-2 and TRBJ1-5, the full variable domain reads EAGVAQSPRYKIIEKRQSVAFWCNPISGHATLYWYQQILGQGPKLLIQFQNNGVVDDSQLPKDRFSAERLKGVDSTLKIQPAKLEDSAVYLCASSLGQGATWDQPQHFGDGTRLSIL.